This T cell receptor (beta chain) stems from a study of TIL therapy for anti-PD-1-resistant metastatic lung cancer. Across the whole study: Median patient age was approximately 58, ranging about 38-80 years. Tumors carried a median about 1.5 non-synonymous mutations per megabase.

This was the immunoSEQ v3 assay. Libraries were sequenced to around 2 million read pairs (survey) or roughly 4.5-6.5 million (deep). Repertoires were generated with immunoSEQ multiplex PCR, while TCRdb's copy carries only in-frame clones and drops some. Of under 20,000 clones in the sample, approximately 79% were seen once. Germline lookup yields CDR1 SGDLS and CDR2 YYNGEE. Trimming removed 4 bases from V and 4 bases from J; junction bases left unmatched: 2. The length of the CDR3 is 13 residues. Time point described: pre-treatment sample, taken before nivolumab and TIL therapy. Patients were adults with stage 4 NSCLC.

The sample here was blood, taken at baseline. The source of this sequence is a person between 25 and 80 years old with non-small cell lung cancer. The chain couples TRBV9 to TRBJ1-2; 9 bases map to TRBD1. The DNA of the CDR3 is TGTGCCAGCAGCTTGGACAGGGGCTATGGCTACACCTTC. It encodes CASSLDRGYGYTF.